This passage covers 30 T cell receptor beta chains from one sample sequenced in a study of naive and memory T cell subsets. The antigens these receptors bind are not known. Study-level findings and limits: Naive repertoires, especially CD8, held a few larger clonotypes, possibly memory cells re-expressing CD45RA.

Both TRBC1 and TRBC2 were covered by a beta constant-region primer of two equimolar oligonucleotides. The ligated cDNA underwent four PCR rounds using SP2 and nested alpha and beta constant-region primers. TCRdb itself ran the UMI-ligation and nested PCR reads through MiXCR, one entry per CDR3 protein. The data show 85,000 to 130,000 distinct CDR3 sequences, approximately 15% seen once. Sequencing input: naive CD8+ T cells from blood. The receptor set was obtained from a human donor in good health.

This clonotype was detected ten times or more. This chain connects TRBV7-8 to TRBJ2-2; D not certain. The CDR3 extends over 15 amino acids. V was cut by 3 bases and J by 1 base, with 9 bases left in between. The germline V gene encodes CDR1 SGHVS and CDR2 FQNEAQ. CDR3 nucleotide sequence: TGTGCCAGCAGCTTTGGCAGCCTGAACACCGGGGAGCTGTTTTTT. Protein sequence: CASSFGSLNTGELFF.

V gene TRBV19 combines with J gene TRBJ1-2; D ambiguous. Germline V gives CDR1 LNHDA, CDR2 SQIVND (reference sequence). The V end lost 3 bases, the J end lost 1 base, and 6 bases lay between the germline ends. This CDR3 has 13 residues. The CDR3 is CASSILHNYGYTF. The DNA for the CDR3 is TGTGCCAGTAGTATCTTGCATAACTATGGCTACACCTTC.

The chain uses TRBV6-5 and TRBJ2-2; D tentatively reads TRBD1 or TRBD2 (6 bases each). The CDR3 spans 18 residues. Trimming took 6 bases from V and 5 from J, leaving 25 bases between them. Germline V CDR1 and CDR2: MNHEY, SVGAGI. The CDR3 DNA is TGTGCCAGCAGCCACAGGGCCTTAGCGGAGAGACGAACCGGGGAGCTGTTTTTT. It is translated as CASSHRALAERRTGELFF.

The chain is built from TRBV7-9 and TRBJ2-2, with TRBD2 matching over 12 bases. The V segment lost 5 bases and the J segment 8 bases; nucleotides outside the gene matches: 9. CDR1 is SEHNR, CDR2 FQNEAQ, per germline (reference sequence). The CDR3 extends over 16 amino acids. The DNA for the CDR3 is TGTGCCAGCAGCCCGCCGACTAGCGGGAGTGGAGGGGAGCTGTTTTTT. Protein sequence: CASSPPTSGSGGELFF.

V and J are TRBV12-3 or TRBV12-4 and TRBJ2-1; the D gene is possibly TRBD1 (6 bases). The CDR3 is made up of 15 amino acids. V lost 1 base and J lost 8, with 15 bases in between. For the CDR3, the DNA is TGTGCCAGCAGTTTAGAGAGTCCAGGGGCGTATGAGCAGTTCTTC. Translating it yields CASSLESPGAYEQFF.

As concerns this clonotype: At one end the junction does not follow the germline gene, possibly because of a read error. V gene TRBV27 combines with J gene TRBJ2-1; no firm D call. Germline V gene data show CDR1 as MNHEY and CDR2 as SMNVEV (reference sequence). The CDR3 runs 12 residues. The chain's CDR3 is CTSSSTANEQFF. DNA of the CDR3: TGTACCAGCAGCTCGACGGCCAATGAGCAGTTCTTC.

This clonotype turned up a few times. The chain links TRBV5-1 to TRBJ2-7; 10 bases are a match to TRBD1. The junction had 7 bases not matched to a gene; V was cut back by 3 bases and J by 4 bases. Germline CDR1 reads SGHRS; CDR2 reads YFSETQ. The CDR3 extends over 15 amino acids. The CDR3 DNA sequence: TGCGCCAGCAGCTCTGGACAGGGGGGCCCTTACGAGCAGTACTTC. This gives the protein CASSSGQGGPYEQYF.

This clonotype was seen just once. At one end the junction does not follow the germline gene, possibly because of a read error. The V and J genes are TRBV29-1 and TRBJ2-2, with TRBD1 matching 9 bases. Germline CDR1 and CDR2: SQVTM and ANQGSEA. CDR3 length equals 18 residues. The CDR3 sequence: CSIEDLGQGSANTGELFF. The CDR3, as DNA: TGCAGCATTGAAGACTTAGGACAGGGGTCAGCGAACACCGGGGAGCTGTTTTTT.

The chain carries TRBV10-3 and TRBJ2-7; D gene uncertain. Trimming stripped 5 bases from V and 3 bases from J, with 11 bases between. Germline-derived CDR1 and CDR2 are ENHRY and SYGVKD. The CDR3 is 13 residues long. The CDR3 spells CAISPPGLYEQYF. For the CDR3, the DNA is TGTGCCATCAGTCCCCCAGGTCTCTACGAGCAGTACTTC.

The table lists this clonotype with a few counts. This chain connects TRBV5-6 to TRBJ2-7; D remains ambiguous. The CDR3 extends over 14 amino acids. V gave up 0 bases and J gave up 5 bases, with 12 bases separating them. The germline gives CDR1 SGHDT, CDR2 YYEEEE. The CDR3 sequence is CASSLVVGGDEQYF. CDR3 bases: TGTGCCAGCAGCTTGGTAGTTGGCGGAGACGAGCAGTACTTC.

V gene TRBV30 combines with J gene TRBJ2-2; D could derive from TRBD1 or TRBD2 (6 bases each). This CDR3 region has 13 residues. Germline V gives CDR1 GTSNPN, CDR2 SVGIG (reference sequence). V was clipped by 2 bases and J by 6 bases, with 10 bases between them. CDR3 nucleotide sequence: TGTGCCTGGAGTTGGGGGGCTCCCGGGGAGCTGTTTTTT. This translates into CAWSWGAPGELFF.

This clonotype was observed many times. The chain is built from TRBV7-8 and TRBJ2-3; 14 nucleotides align to TRBD2. V shed 5 bases and J 1 base; nucleotides not matched to a gene: 8. CDR3 length: 18 amino acids. CDR1 is SGHVS and CDR2 is FQNEAQ in the germline V gene. This chain's CDR3 is CASSTGTSGSWGTDTQYF. CDR3 DNA sequence: TGTGCCAGCAGCACCGGGACTAGCGGGAGTTGGGGCACAGATACGCAGTATTTT.

The rearrangement links TRBV14 to TRBJ1-1; 8 bases are a match to TRBD1. This CDR3 contains 14 residues. Per germline, CDR1 SGHDN and CDR2 FVKESK. V shed 3 bases and J 7 bases; nucleotides not matched to a gene: 7. CDR3 amino acids: CASSQTDREDEAFF. The CDR3 DNA reads TGTGCCAGCAGCCAGACGGACAGGGAGGATGAAGCTTTCTTT.

This clonotype turned up a few times. The chain carries TRBV12-3 or TRBV12-4 and TRBJ2-7; tentatively, D is TRBD1 (6 bases). The CDR3 loop spans 14 amino acids. V lost 4 bases and J lost 2, with 12 bases in between. The CDR3 protein is CASSSTGNTYEQYF. The CDR3 coding sequence is TGTGCCAGCAGTTCCACAGGGAATACCTACGAGCAGTACTTC.

This clonotype was seen at least ten times. This sequence joins TRBV11-2 and TRBJ2-5, with 7 positions matching TRBD1. Germline lookup yields CDR1 SGHAT and CDR2 FQNNGV. This CDR3 has 13 residues. V trimming: 11 bases; J trimming: 1 base; junction bases outside the gene matches: 7. The CDR3 spells CASRRDSQETQYF. Here the CDR3 DNA reads TGTGCCTCACGCCGGGACAGCCAAGAGACCCAGTACTTC.

This clonotype was detected ten times or more. This chain joins TRBV20-1 and TRBJ2-1, with 8 bases lining up with TRBD2. The CDR3 sequence is 18 residues long. CDR1 is DFQATT, CDR2 SNEGSKA, per germline (reference sequence). Trimming took 0 bases from V and 2 from J; bases not matched to a gene: 12. The CDR3 DNA follows: TGCAGTGCTAGAGAACTACTAGCGGAGATCACAACCTACAATGAGCAGTTCTTC. This gives the protein CSARELLAEITTYNEQFF.

This rearrangement joins TRBV11-2 to TRBJ2-7; possibly TRBD1 for D (6 bases). Trimming shortened V by 0 bases and J by 5 bases, and 17 bases separated the two germline ends. This CDR3 contains 16 residues. Germline-derived CDR1 and CDR2 are SGHAT and FQNNGV. The CDR3, as DNA: TGTGCCAGCAGCTTAGAGGGGGCTGGGCGGAACAACGAGCAGTACTTC. It is translated as CASSLEGAGRNNEQYF. Full variable domain (outside the CDR3, taken from reference TRBV11-2 and TRBJ2-7): EAGVAQSPRYKIIEKRQSVAFWCNPISGHATLYWYQQILGQGPKLLIQFQNNGVVDDSQLPKDRFSAERLKGVDSTLKIQPAKLEDSAVYLCASSLEGAGRNNEQYFGPGTRLTVT.

This clonotype was counted at least ten times. The J gene is TRBJ2-7, the V gene TRBV9; D may be TRBD1 or TRBD2 (5 bases each). CDR1 is SGDLS and CDR2 is YYNGEE in the germline V gene. V lost 0 bases and J 5 bases, leaving 6 bases between the germline ends. The CDR3 consists of 12 residues. The CDR3 is CASSVGGNEQYF. The CDR3 DNA follows: TGTGCCAGCAGCGTAGGGGGGAACGAGCAGTACTTC. Supplemented by reference TRBV9 and TRBJ2-7, the full variable domain reads DSGVTQTPKHLITATGQRVTLRCSPRSGDLSVYWYQQSLDQGLQFLIQYYNGEERAKGNILERFSAQQFPDLHSELNLSSLELGDSALYFCASSVGGNEQYFGPGTRLTVT.

This clonotype was seen only a few times. This chain connects TRBV5-6 to TRBJ1-5; no clear D. The CDR3 runs 15 residues. V lost 0 bases to trimming and J lost 0 bases, with 7 bases between them. CDR1 is SGHDT and CDR2 is YYEEEE in the germline V gene. Here the CDR3 reads CASSLGGNSNQPQHF. As DNA, the CDR3 is TGTGCCAGCAGCTTGGGCGGAAATAGCAATCAGCCCCAGCATTTT.

The chain recombines TRBV11-3 with TRBJ2-1; 12 bases line up with TRBD2. The V gene end was trimmed by 8 bases and the J gene end by 4 bases; junction bases not matched to a gene: 21. CDR3 length equals 20 residues. From germline, CDR1 is SGHNT and CDR2 YENEEA. CDR3 DNA: TGTGCCAGCTCGGGGACTAGCGGGCCGATAAGAAGGGCCCGATACAATGAGCAGTTCTTC. As protein: CASSGTSGPIRRARYNEQFF.

This chain uses TRBV30 with TRBJ2-1; a possible D gene is TRBD1 (6 bases). V was clipped by 4 bases and J by 6 bases, with 16 bases between them. The CDR3 is 14 residues long. Germline V lookup: CDR1 GTSNPN, CDR2 SVGIG (reference sequence). In DNA, the CDR3 is TGTGCCTGGAAGCCAGGGGCCTTGTTCAATGAGCAGTTCTTC. Protein: CAWKPGALFNEQFF.

This chain joins TRBV7-9 and TRBJ1-1; D remains unclear. The CDR3 runs to 11 residues. Germline values: CDR1 SEHNR, CDR2 FQNEAQ (reference sequence). The ends were cut back, 6 bases at V and 11 bases at J, with 13 bases in the middle. CDR3 nucleotides: TGTGCCAGCAGATCTGGACCGGAGGCTTTCTTT. Protein product: CASRSGPEAFF.

This clonotype was seen only a few times. The rearrangement joins TRBV20-1 to TRBJ2-7, with D hard to call. From germline, CDR1 is DFQATT and CDR2 SNEGSKA (reference sequence). V shed 4 bases and J shed 4 bases, with 11 bases lying between them. The CDR3 loop spans 12 amino acids. The CDR3 loop reads CSATDGGYEQYF. Here the CDR3 DNA reads TGCAGTGCTACGGACGGTGGGTACGAGCAGTACTTC.

V gene TRBV24-1 combines with J gene TRBJ2-3; TRBD1 matches at 9 bases. Germline CDR1 KGHDR, CDR2 SFDVKD. CDR3 size: 15 residues. V lost 9 bases and J lost 1; bases outside the gene matches: 7. The CDR3 nucleotides read TGTGCCACCGGAGGACAGGGGATTGGCACAGATACGCAGTATTTT. It specifies CATGGQGIGTDTQYF.

This clonotype occurred many times. The chain links TRBV7-9 to TRBJ1-2; perhaps TRBD1 as D (6 bases). Trimming took 1 base from V and 3 from J, leaving 9 bases between them. Germline CDR1 reads SEHNR; CDR2 reads FQNEAQ (reference sequence). The CDR3 runs to 14 residues. DNA of the CDR3: TGTGCCAGCAGCTTAGAGACAGGACACTATGGCTACACCTTC. Amino acids: CASSLETGHYGYTF.

This clonotype occurred a few times. V and J are TRBV27 and TRBJ1-5; TRBD1 matches at 9 bases. After removal of 3 bases from V and 3 bases from J, the junction contained 3 bases not matched to a gene. Germline CDR1 reads MNHEY; CDR2 reads SMNVEV (reference sequence). The CDR3 covers 15 residues. DNA for the CDR3: TGTGCCAGCAGTTTGACAGGGGGGATCAATCAGCCCCAGCATTTT. Encoded protein: CASSLTGGINQPQHF.

This clonotype was recorded a few times. This chain joins TRBV27 and TRBJ2-7; 12 bases fit TRBD2. The CDR3 covers 15 residues. V was pared by 5 bases and J by 3 bases, with 5 bases of the junction left unmatched. Germline CDR1 and CDR2: MNHEY and SMNVEV (reference sequence). CDR3 in amino acids: CASSPPTSGGYEQYF. CDR3 bases: TGTGCCAGCAGTCCGCCGACTAGCGGGGGCTACGAGCAGTACTTC.

This chain links TRBV4-3 with TRBJ1-1; 8 bases match TRBD1. This CDR3 has 19 residues. Germline lookup yields CDR1 LGHNA and CDR2 YSLEER. V was pared by 3 bases and J by 2 bases, with 17 bases of the junction left unmatched. The CDR3 nucleotides read TGCGCCAGCAGCCAGTTCGGGACAGGTTCCCCTCGGCCAAACACTGAAGCTTTCTTT. It codes for CASSQFGTGSPRPNTEAFF.

In its sample, this clonotype was seen a few times. The chain uses TRBV3-1 and TRBJ2-7; 10 nucleotides agree with TRBD2. The CDR3 totals 17 residues. Losses at the gene ends were 4 bases for V and 3 bases for J; bases not matched to a gene: 12. Per the germline V gene, CDR1 is LGHDT and CDR2 is YNNKEL (reference sequence). The DNA for the CDR3 is TGTGCCAGCAGCCTGAGATTGTCGCCTAGCGGGAGCTACGAGCAGTACTTC. It translates to CASSLRLSPSGSYEQYF.

A few counts support this clonotype. The chain combines TRBV6-5 with TRBJ2-1; TRBD2 is a possible D gene (6 bases). Germline V lookup: CDR1 MNHEY, CDR2 SVGAGI. This CDR3 comprises 12 residues. With 6 bases removed from V and 7 bases from J, the gap between germline ends came to 10 bases. CDR3 residues: CASSPGLNEQFF. The CDR3, as DNA: TGTGCCAGCAGCCCCGGACTAAATGAGCAGTTCTTC.